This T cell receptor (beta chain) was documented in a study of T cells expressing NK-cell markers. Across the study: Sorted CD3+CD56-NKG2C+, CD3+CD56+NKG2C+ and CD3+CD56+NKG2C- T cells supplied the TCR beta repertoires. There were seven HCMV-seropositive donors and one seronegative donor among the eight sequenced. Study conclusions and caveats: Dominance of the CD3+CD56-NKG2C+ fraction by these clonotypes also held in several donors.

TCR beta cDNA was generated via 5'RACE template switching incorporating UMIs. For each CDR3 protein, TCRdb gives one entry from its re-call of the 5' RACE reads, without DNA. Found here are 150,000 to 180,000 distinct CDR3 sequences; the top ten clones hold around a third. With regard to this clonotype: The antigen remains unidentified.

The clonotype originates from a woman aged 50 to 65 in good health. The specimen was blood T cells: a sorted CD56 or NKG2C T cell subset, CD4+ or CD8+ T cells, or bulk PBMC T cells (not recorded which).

CDR3 in amino acids: CASSLVLSGQGSYNEQFF. This sequence joins TRBV5-1 and TRBJ2-1; there is no DNA to check the TCRdb D call of TRBD2. The CDR3 loop spans 18 amino acids. The V gene's germline CDR1 is SGHRS and CDR2 YFSETQ.